This record looks at one T cell receptor (beta chain) sequence and its context. The antigen is unknown. The CDR3 is 16 residues long. Trimming at V came to 4 bases and at J to 6 bases, leaving 11 bases not matched to a gene. CDR1 MNHNS and CDR2 SASEGT come from the germline V gene. This entry comes from a study of PD-L1 blockade in urothelial cancer. About the research overall: Once treatment had started, blood was analyzed at 3 weeks (second dose) and again at 6 weeks. T cells numbered a median of approximately 130,000 in the blood samples.

Produced via immunoSEQ multiplex PCR; TCRdb's table is partial and in-frame only. The data show 45,000 to 55,000 clones, approximately 86% seen once. The time point is: peripheral blood 6 weeks after treatment start. Pretreatment sampling and on-treatment sampling together yielded between 1 and 8 samples for each patient. Findings of the study overall: Pretreatment TCR clonality in blood, when below the median, was predictive of better survival.

The sequencing here drew on PBMCs, taken around atezolizumab (anti-PD-L1) treatment. The receptor was derived from a man aged 50 to 60 with urothelial cancer. This chain joins TRBV6-1 and TRBJ2-7; 11 nucleotides agree with TRBD1. CDR3 protein: CASSGKGGTGGREQYF. In nucleotides, the CDR3 is TGTGCCAGCAGTGGAAAAGGGGGGACAGGGGGTCGCGAGCAGTACTTC.